Included here is one T cell receptor (beta chain) sequence, with context. The clone's antigen remains unknown. Base quality data are lacking; no much larger clone is found one base away. This specimen comes from a study of cytomegalovirus exposure and HLA in healthy donors (dated by TCRdb to 2017 to 2019). For the wider study: According to an earlier analysis of 587 of the donors, about 180 million T cells yielded 117 million unique TCR beta sequences and 250 to 350 Gb of sequence data. Typing coverage differed by locus: A, B, C, DRB1 and DQB1 were typed in about 629-640 donors, DQA1 in about 500, DPA1 in roughly 590, and DPB1 in just under 490. Genome-wide SNP genotypes for about 60% of the 666 donors were used in a later genetic analysis, which treated that subset as a discovery cohort. Across approximately 400 genotyped donors of the cohort, an average of 235,054 unique TCR beta nucleotide sequences per donor were sequenced, and 15% to 20% of those sequences were non-productive. The study combined high-throughput TCR immunosequencing, statistical association of individual TCRs with disease status, and machine learning to predict cytomegalovirus infection status. Along with the approximately 700-subject first cohort, a separate validation cohort of more than 90 different subjects was used. HLA typing included class I and class II loci at four-digit resolution. A later analysis re-examined previously published TCR beta repertoires from more than 600 donors and added high-resolution HLA genotyping to investigate patterns of TCR occurrence. Around 330 gigabases of sequencing data and 70 million to 95 million unique TCR sequences made up an early release that covered 500 to 650 HLA-typed donors. An earlier analysis of 500 to 750 of the donors applied high-throughput TCR beta sequencing to assess whether each TCR beta V gene segment acted as functional or pseudogenic. The study aimed to test whether signatures of past pathogen exposure could be identified by cataloging public T cell receptors. Among the roughly 400 genotyped donors, around 79% belonged to the genetic ancestry cluster associated with self-reported Caucasian donors. The study profiled the T cell repertoires of 666 subjects by immunosequencing and related them to cytomegalovirus serostatus. A few DR-DQ haplotypes were treated as single units for association and clustering because of strong linkage in the cohort. Donor age, sex, ethnicity and CMV serostatus were compiled alongside the repertoire data. In the later analysis, no new phenotypic data were used to find candidate immune exposures; instead, reliance was placed on TCR beta sequences and their occurrence across donors. All discovery cohort repertoires had been generated using a single sequencing platform. General findings and caveats noted by the study authors: A group of highly shared sequence variants was considered likely to be a technical artifact of the sequencing pipeline. In this cohort, only TCR beta chains were sequenced, and detectable features were limited by the absence of alpha or paired-chain data. Correlated functional status among segregating V segments might be attributable to linkage disequilibrium, but an unknown experimental factor could not be ruled out. V-gene and J-gene trimming of TCR beta chains was associated with a missense DCLRE1C variant in a later genetic analysis, and the association was replicated in an independent cohort. According to a later analysis, parvovirus B19, influenza, CMV and Epstein-Barr virus appeared linked to several top co-occurrence clusters. According to a later genetic analysis, donors in an Asian-associated ancestry cluster had fewer N-insertions in productive TCRs than the approximately 630-donor mean. Most TCR sequences were observed very rarely across donors, whereas some public TCRs were present in many individuals. According to the authors, the approach could potentially be generalized to other disease states and immunological phenotypes. A later analysis found that HLA-associated TCR beta chains were more clonally expanded and had lower generation probabilities than equally common non-associated chains. Because HLA typing was missing for some donors at each locus, association tests included only the typed subset. When HLA alleles, especially DR and DQ, strongly co-occurred, attributing TCR associations to individual alleles was difficult. A further reported finding was that TCR beta sequences accurately predicted the HLA-A and HLA-B alleles for most subjects in the first cohort. Presence/absence analyses assumed roughly uniform sequencing depth across donors, an assumption that may not hold. A few of the identified cytomegalovirus-associated TCR beta chains were confirmed in vitro to be specific for cytomegalovirus antigens. At a false discovery rate of 0.05, a later analysis linked 15,000 to 20,000 TCR beta sequences to specific HLA alleles. In a later analysis, the rate of TCR association differed among HLA loci, with DRB1 alleles having the most associated TCRs and HLA-C alleles having the fewest. CMV serostatus was the only immune exposure information available for the cohort. Because counts were too low, 15 to 20 rarely observed V segments, including chromosome 9 orphons, were excluded from the earlier analysis of under 650 of the donors. Some IMGT-functional V segments, including TRBV6-2 and TRBV6-3, could not be distinguished by the 87-base-pair reads and were therefore excluded. Most CMV-associated TCR beta chains appeared to be HLA-restricted in a later analysis, and the HLA associations seemed to be driven largely by CMV exposure. Cytomegalovirus status was reported to be diagnosed by the classifier with high specificity and sensitivity in both the original and validation cohorts. In an earlier analysis of more than 450 of the donors, most TCR beta V segments were observed in productive rearrangements about 87% or about 30% of the time, broadly matching IMGT annotations. The study gave a list of roughly 150 TCR beta chains associated with cytomegalovirus.

The cohort consisted of fewer than 700 healthy bone marrow donors. All cohort members were sampled while nominally healthy, although unrecorded immune exposures were likely present. The donor tested CMV seronegative and was one of the 352 seronegative cohort members. A peripheral blood sample was provided by each donor, and peripheral blood mononuclear cells were used for TCR beta sequencing. Genomic DNA extraction from the blood cell samples was performed with the Qiagen DNeasy Blood Extraction Kit. After removal of 3 bases from V and 3 bases from J, the junction retains 5 bases not matched to a gene. The germline V gene (reference sequence) provides CDR1 GTSNPN and CDR2 SVGIG. Taken from cysteine to phenylalanine, the CDR3 has 15 residues. CDR3 DNA is the only sequence kept; it has 45 bases, read in frame from the first base. Library preparation employed the immunoSEQ multiplex PCR assay. For the multiplex PCR, a mixture combining 60 forward primers for TCR Vbeta segments and 13 reverse primers for TCR Jbeta segments was used. Amplification of the CDR3 region of rearranged TCR beta genes was performed with a multiplex PCR assay on genomic DNA. The Illumina HiSeq System was used to sequence the amplified TCR beta libraries as 87-base-pair reads. The authors' pipeline ran thus. A later analysis counted approximately 74 million unique TCR beta chains across the 670 or so repertoires, and about 10 million of these chains were shared by at least two donors. Raw reads were error-corrected and collapsed into unique sequences by a nearest-neighbor algorithm in which closely related sequences were merged to remove PCR and sequencing errors. To assign V, D and J gene segments, CDR3 sequences were aligned to IMGT reference sequences. Each retained sequence needed at least a six-nucleotide match to both a V gene segment and a J gene segment. Rearrangements were called productive when the CDR3 lacked stop codons and stayed in frame with V and J; all others were non-productive. CDR3 was defined by IMGT convention, running from the second conserved V-encoded cysteine to the conserved J-encoded phenylalanine. Sequences without an unambiguous match to a single V gene segment were excluded from the earlier analysis of almost 600 of the donors. In an earlier analysis of several hundred of the donors, V segments were called functional above 56.7% productive rearrangements and were called segregating when the between-donor standard deviation exceeded 5%. To diagnose cytomegalovirus status from the catalog of TCR beta chain sequences, a statistical classification framework was built. V and J gene assignment, in a later analysis, came from comparing TCR nucleotide sequences with IMGT/GENE-DB human TR gene sequences. In a later analysis, CDR3 sequences and most-parsimonious VDJ recombination scenarios were assigned using the TCRdist pipeline. A later analysis defined each TCR beta chain by its CDR3 amino acid sequence plus V-gene family, and excluded reads lacking a unique V-gene family. A later analysis removed several hundred highly shared, low-generation-probability nucleotide sequences to deal with suspected cross-contamination and a sequencing artifact. In a later analysis, a clonal expansion index was calculated for each public chain from normalized within-repertoire ranks of inferred template counts. In a later analysis, generation probabilities were computed with a VDJ recombination model fitted to out-of-frame rearrangements, and the resulting probabilities were checked against IGoR. In a later analysis, TCR-TCR, TCR-HLA and TCR-CMV co-occurrence was scored with hypergeometric tests, and a repertoire-size bias correction was applied to TCR pairs. False discovery rates were estimated in a later analysis by permuting HLA or CMV assignments 20 times. In a later analysis, co-occurring TCRs were grouped with DBSCAN, and TCRdist sequence similarity was added when clustering was performed within HLA-allele-positive subsets. Repertoires with fewer than 30,000 or more than 120,000 public chains were left out of co-occurrence clustering, as were a handful of repertoires with anomalous nucleotide sharing. TCRdb limited this immuneACCESS table to in-frame rearrangements with V and J called. A share of clones is missing; checked studies link under half to unresolved V genes, and the rest is unexplained. From that table come the V and J calls and clone size; the DNA was used to work out D and trimming. This sample gives just under 150,000 clones in total; roughly 80% of them show up just once. The top ten hold roughly 2.9% of the sample.

Sequencing was performed on PBMCs. Here the chain combines TRBV30 and TRBJ2-5; a stretch of 12 junction bases matches TRBD2. This clonotype originated in a woman in her thirties in good health and CMV-seronegative. The sequenced DNA: TGTGCCTGGAGAGCTAGCGGGGGGGTAAAAGAGACCCAGTACTTC. Its protein is CAWRASGGVKETQYF.